A single sample gave rise to the 32 T cell receptor beta chains below, sequenced in a study of beta chain features in type 1 diabetes (dated by TCRdb to 2016 to 2019). Study-wide conclusions, independent of this receptor: Type 1 diabetes patients showed a moderate but significant shortening of TCRB CDR3 length in all four CD4+ subsets.

The library was obtained by the immunoSEQ multiplex PCR assay. The High Capacity cDNA Reverse Transcription Kit was used to reverse transcribe all of the isolated RNA, meaning that expressed TCRB transcripts were what got sequenced. TCRdb limited this immuneACCESS table to in-frame rearrangements with V and J called. A share of clones is missing; checked studies link under half to unresolved V genes, and the rest is unexplained. The sample table records 40,000 to 45,000 clones; 66% of these occur just once. The ten largest account for around 2.1% of the sample. Which antigens these TCRs recognize remains unknown. Material for sequencing was Tregs from blood. Interpreted using the paper, the cell subset or site label stands for: regulatory CD4+ T cells. The source of these receptors is a woman younger than 30 with type 1 diabetes.

The chain carries TRBV7-2 and TRBJ2-1; 8 nucleotides agree with TRBD2. CDR1 is SGHTA, CDR2 FQGNSA, per germline. There are 13 residues in the CDR3. V gave up 5 bases and J gave up 6 bases; unmatched junction bases: 3. The CDR3 is CASSPGTSNEQFF. The CDR3 DNA follows: TGTGCCAGCAGCCCCGGGACTAGCAATGAGCAGTTCTTC.

This clone has only one observation. CDR3 nucleotides: TGTGCCAGCAGCCCAGTTACCCGGAGGATCTACGAGCAGTACTTC. Translated: CASSPVTRRIYEQYF. The V call is TRBV11-2, the J call TRBJ2-7; D may be TRBD2 (5 bases). Germline assignment: CDR1 SGHAT and CDR2 FQNNGV. CDR3 length: 15 amino acids. Trimming took off 5 bases at V and 3 bases at J, with 17 bases between the two ends.

The genes are TRBV6-1 and TRBJ1-5, with D hard to call. Per the germline V gene, CDR1 is MNHNS and CDR2 is SASEGT. The CDR3 length is 12 residues. Trimming took 8 bases from V and 4 from J, leaving 9 bases between them. CDR3 in amino acids: CASGRANQPQHF. Here the CDR3 DNA reads TGTGCCAGCGGGAGGGCGAATCAGCCCCAGCATTTT.

V gene TRBV7-2 combines with J gene TRBJ2-1; D gene unclear. Per the germline V gene, CDR1 is SGHTA and CDR2 is FQGNSA. This CDR3 is 14 amino acids long. V lost 4 bases and J lost 5, with 12 bases in between. CDR3 DNA sequence: TGTGCCAGCAGCTCAGGTGTTCATGACAATGAGCAGTTCTTC. It specifies CASSSGVHDNEQFF.

The rearrangement joins TRBV9 to TRBJ2-1; TRBD2 agrees at 14 bases. The junction had 4 bases not matched to a gene; V was cut back by 0 bases and J by 8 bases. Germline V CDR1 and CDR2: SGDLS, YYNGEE. This CDR3 has 16 amino acids. Written as DNA, the CDR3 is TGTGCCAGCAGCGTAGGTGGGACTAGCGGGGGCGATGAGCAGTTCTTC. Encoded protein: CASSVGGTSGGDEQFF.

This clone was observed a handful of times. V gene TRBV27 combines with J gene TRBJ2-1; D uncertain. This CDR3 has 15 residues. Germline CDR1 MNHEY, CDR2 SMNVEV (reference sequence). The V end was cut by 1 base, the J end by 8 bases, with 15 bases between. The CDR3 nucleotides read TGTGCCAGCAGTTTATTTGGTCTACTGTTCGATGAGCAGTTCTTC. It yields the protein CASSLFGLLFDEQFF.

This chain uses TRBV18 with TRBJ2-2; TRBD1 matches 12 bases. The CDR3 has 19 amino acids. J gave up 0 bases and V 3 bases, and 8 bases lay outside the gene matches. Per the germline V gene, CDR1 is KGHSH and CDR2 is LQKENI. CDR3 protein: CASSPVGTGGTANTGELFF. The CDR3, as DNA: TGTGCCAGCTCACCTGTGGGGACAGGGGGCACCGCGAACACCGGGGAGCTGTTTTTT.

This chain joins TRBV4-1 and TRBJ2-7; D is undetermined. Trimming stripped 5 bases from V and 3 bases from J, with 5 bases between. Germline V gene sequence: CDR1 MGHRA, CDR2 YSYEKL. CDR3 length: 11 amino acids. The CDR3 nucleotides read TGCGCCAGCAGCAACAACTACGAGCAGTACTTC. It yields the protein CASSNNYEQYF.

The chain couples TRBV10-3 to TRBJ2-1; 10 bases match TRBD2. CDR1 is ENHRY, CDR2 SYGVKD, per germline. This CDR3 spans 16 amino acids. Trimming cost V 6 bases and J 9 bases; bases outside gene matches: 14. DNA for the CDR3: TGTGCCATCAGCACCTACGCAGCGGGGGGGCGTAGTGAGCAGTTCTTC. This gives the protein CAISTYAAGGRSEQFF.

J is TRBJ2-5 and V is TRBV9, with TRBD1 identical over 7 bases. The tail of the sequence fits TRBJ2-7 better, so the J call may be wrong. Germline CDR1 reads SGDLS; CDR2 reads YYNGEE. The CDR3 is 16 residues long. The CDR3 coding sequence is TGTGCCAGCAGCGGCCGACGGGACAGTGTCTCCTACGAGCAGTACTTC. It yields the protein CASSGRRDSVSYEQYF.

The V and J genes are TRBV19 and TRBJ1-3; D call uncertain. The germline CDR1 and CDR2 sequences are LNHDA and SQIVND (reference sequence). The V and J ends lost 7 bases and 5 bases respectively, with 3 bases between them. The CDR3 sequence is 10 residues long. The CDR3 loop is CASTRNTIYF. The CDR3 DNA sequence: TGTGCCAGTACCAGAAACACCATATATTTT.

The chain uses TRBV30 and TRBJ2-7; 7 bases match TRBD1. CDR3 length: 11 residues. CDR1 is GTSNPN and CDR2 is SVGIG in the germline V gene (reference sequence). The junction had 4 bases not matched to a gene; V was cut back by 2 bases and J by 9 bases. CDR3: CAWSFRDRQYF. CDR3 sequence (DNA): TGTGCCTGGAGTTTCCGGGACAGGCAGTACTTC.

This CDR3 is CSVGGTATQETQYF. The CDR3 DNA sequence: TGCAGCGTGGGTGGGACAGCTACTCAAGAGACCCAGTACTTC. V and J are TRBV29-1 and TRBJ2-5; 7 bases are shared with TRBD1. This CDR3 has 14 residues. V dropped 6 bases and J dropped 2; count of bases not matched to a gene: 9. CDR1 and CDR2 from the germline V gene are SQVTM and ANQGSEA.

The CDR3 spells CASTLGGGDEQFF. Here the CDR3 DNA reads TGCGCCAGCACCCTCGGAGGAGGGGATGAGCAGTTCTTC. The rearrangement links TRBV5-1 to TRBJ2-1; D is perhaps TRBD2 (6 bases). The CDR3 spans 13 residues. V dropped 6 bases and J dropped 8 bases, with 15 bases sitting between them. Germline V gene sequence: CDR1 SGHRS, CDR2 YFSETQ.

V usage is TRBV5-4 and J usage is TRBJ2-1, with 7 bases matching TRBD2. CDR1 and CDR2 from the germline V gene are SGHNT and YYREEE (reference sequence). The CDR3 totals 16 residues. Trimming removed 1 base from V and 1 base from J; junction bases left unmatched: 5. CDR3 loop: CASSLWGGGSYNEQFF. The CDR3 nucleotides read TGTGCCAGCAGCTTGTGGGGGGGAGGTTCCTACAATGAGCAGTTCTTC.

This sequence joins TRBV5-1 and TRBJ2-5; possible D gene TRBD1, 5 bases. V lost 2 bases to trimming and J lost 4 bases, with 6 bases between them. CDR1 and CDR2 from the germline V gene are SGHRS and YFSETQ. The CDR3 totals 12 residues. The CDR3 reads CASSFQGETQYF. The DNA for the CDR3 is TGCGCCAGCAGCTTCCAGGGAGAGACCCAGTACTTC.

This clone has more than one count but fewer than ten. The chain joins TRBV7-9 to TRBJ1-5; D unresolved. V lost 3 bases, J lost 2 bases, and 8 bases lay in between. CDR3 size: 14 residues. Germline CDR1 reads SEHNR; CDR2 reads FQNEAQ (reference sequence). CDR3 sequence: CASSFGVGNQPQHF. The CDR3, as DNA: TGTGCCAGCAGCTTCGGGGTTGGCAATCAGCCCCAGCATTTT.

The V call is TRBV16, the J call TRBJ1-5, with no clear D. The CDR3 spans 13 residues. V was pared by 4 bases and J by 5 bases, with 9 bases between. Germline V gene lookup returns CDR1 KGHSY and CDR2 FQNENV. CDR3 region: CASSLEGYQPQHF. The DNA for the CDR3 is TGTGCCAGCAGCCTTGAGGGATATCAGCCCCAGCATTTT.

The J gene is TRBJ2-7, the V gene TRBV7-9, with a tentative D call TRBD1 (5 bases). CDR3 size: 13 residues. Germline V gene sequence: CDR1 SEHNR, CDR2 FQNEAQ (reference sequence). V lost 6 bases to trimming and J lost 4 bases, with 13 bases between them. Here the CDR3 reads CASSALRAYEQYF. The CDR3 DNA reads as TGTGCCAGCAGTGCCCTCAGGGCGTACGAGCAGTACTTC.

The V and J genes are TRBV11-2 and TRBJ2-3; D uncertain. This CDR3 spans 14 amino acids. Trimming shortened V by 4 bases and J by 4 bases, and 12 bases separated the two germline ends. Germline V gene sequence: CDR1 SGHAT, CDR2 FQNNGV. The CDR3 region is CASSSRGRADTQYF. The DNA of the CDR3 is TGTGCCAGCAGCTCGCGAGGTCGGGCAGATACGCAGTATTTT.

This clone was observed a single time. The genes are TRBV28 and TRBJ2-7; no reliable D call. Germline assignment: CDR1 MDHEN and CDR2 SYDVKM. The V gene lost 8 bases and the J gene lost 6 bases, with 11 bases spanning the gap. This CDR3 region has 11 residues. CDR3 region: CASATTGEQYF. The CDR3 nucleotides are TGTGCCAGCGCTACCACCGGCGAGCAGTACTTC.

The chain has TRBV10-3 and TRBJ2-7, with 7 nucleotides matching TRBD2. The V gene end was trimmed by 11 bases and the J gene end by 2 bases; junction bases not matched to a gene: 12. Germline V CDR1 and CDR2: ENHRY, SYGVKD. There are 14 residues in the CDR3. The CDR3 region is CASGGPASPYEQYF. DNA for the CDR3: TGTGCCTCGGGGGGTCCCGCGTCTCCCTACGAGCAGTACTTC.

This rearrangement joins TRBV10-3 to TRBJ2-1; 8 nucleotides match TRBD2. This CDR3 is 18 amino acids long. The junction had 14 bases not matched to a gene; V was cut back by 6 bases and J by 1 base. Germline V gene lookup returns CDR1 ENHRY and CDR2 SYGVKD. The CDR3 reads CAISPTRVAGGSYNEQFF. For the CDR3, the DNA is TGTGCCATCAGCCCGACTAGAGTCGCGGGAGGTTCCTACAATGAGCAGTTCTTC.

The chain joins TRBV18 to TRBJ2-7, with D possibly matching TRBD2 (5 bases). The ends were cut back, 4 bases at V and 1 base at J, with 11 bases in the middle. CDR1 is KGHSH and CDR2 is LQKENI in the germline V gene. This CDR3 comprises 14 residues. The CDR3 spells CASSRQAVSYEQYF. The CDR3 DNA is TGTGCCAGCTCACGACAAGCGGTTTCCTACGAGCAGTACTTC.

This clone was recorded once. The CDR3 sequence: CAARGTGETQYF. CDR3 DNA sequence: TGTGCCGCGCGGGGGACAGGCGAGACCCAGTACTTC. The chain joins TRBV28 to TRBJ2-5, with a tentative D call TRBD1 (8 bases). With 11 bases removed from V and 5 bases from J, the gap between germline ends came to 15 bases. Germline values: CDR1 MDHEN, CDR2 SYDVKM. The CDR3 covers 12 residues.

The chain combines TRBV19 with TRBJ1-5; 8 nucleotides align to TRBD1. This CDR3 contains 15 residues. Germline V lookup: CDR1 LNHDA, CDR2 SQIVND (reference sequence). Trimming removed 7 bases from V and 6 bases from J; junction bases left unmatched: 11. The CDR3 reads CASTVTGVVSQPQHF. DNA for the CDR3: TGTGCCAGTACCGTGACAGGGGTGGTTTCTCAGCCCCAGCATTTT. The full variable domain, its missing parts supplied by reference TRBV19 and TRBJ1-5, is DGGITQSPKYLFRKEGQNVTLSCEQNLNHDAMYWYRQDPGQGLRLIYYSQIVNDFQKGDIAEGYSVSREKKESFPLTVTSAQKNPTAFYLCASTVTGVVSQPQHFGDGTRLSIL.

The chain employs TRBV5-1 and TRBJ1-2, with 8 bases lining up with TRBD1. Trimming at V came to 4 bases and at J to 6 bases, leaving 8 bases not matched to a gene. Per germline, CDR1 SGHRS and CDR2 YFSETQ. The CDR3 contains 14 residues. The CDR3 spells CASSPDREGDGYTF. The CDR3 nucleotides are TGCGCCAGCAGCCCGGACAGGGAAGGGGATGGCTACACCTTC.

The V gene is TRBV4-2, the J gene TRBJ2-1, with TRBD2 matching 8 bases. The CDR3 length is 15 residues. Germline V gene data show CDR1 as LGHNA and CDR2 as YNFKEQ. V lost 4 bases to trimming and J lost 5 bases; unmatched junction nucleotides: 7. CDR3 region: CASSRPSGSDNEQFF. In DNA, the CDR3 is TGTGCCAGCAGCCGACCCAGCGGGAGCGACAATGAGCAGTTCTTC.

The chain is built from TRBV7-2 and TRBJ1-2, with 7 bases that match TRBD1. V lost 7 bases, J lost 3 bases, and 5 bases stayed unmatched. Germline V gives CDR1 SGHTA, CDR2 FQGNSA. The CDR3 is made up of 13 amino acids. The CDR3 nucleotides read TGTGCCAGCACCTCTGGACAGGACTATGGCTACACCTTC. It codes for CASTSGQDYGYTF.

The chain joins TRBV29-1 to TRBJ2-1, with a tentative D call TRBD2 (7 bases). Trimming took off 4 bases at V and 8 bases at J, with 12 bases between the two ends. The length of the CDR3 is 12 residues. Germline V gene lookup returns CDR1 SQVTM and CDR2 ANQGSEA. The CDR3 nucleotides are TGCAGCGTTGTGGGAGGGGGGGATGAGCAGTTCTTC. Amino acid sequence: CSVVGGGDEQFF.

Only one count was recorded for this clone. The chain combines TRBV9 with TRBJ2-7; tentative D call: TRBD2 (5 bases). Between the trimmed V and J ends, which lost 0 bases and 5 bases, there was a span of 12 bases. This CDR3 has 14 amino acids. Germline lookup yields CDR1 SGDLS and CDR2 YYNGEE. The CDR3 is CASSVDVTINEQYF. In DNA form, the CDR3 reads TGTGCCAGCAGCGTAGATGTGACTATTAACGAGCAGTACTTC.

The rearrangement links TRBV9 to TRBJ2-1, with 8 bases lining up with TRBD2. The V and J ends lost 3 bases and 3 bases, in that order; junction bases with no gene match: 5. Looked up from germline, CDR1 is SGDLS and CDR2 is YYNGEE. This CDR3 is 15 amino acids long. CDR3 nucleotide sequence: TGTGCCAGCAGCGGGGGCGGGAGGCTCTACAATGAGCAGTTCTTC. The encoded protein is CASSGGGRLYNEQFF.